Presented here are 8 T cell receptor beta chains from one specimen sequenced in a study of OX40 agonist ivuxolimab in advanced cancers. Produced via immunoSEQ multiplex PCR; TCRdb's table is partial and in-frame only. This table holds 60,000 to 75,000 clones, 90% to 95% found once. The input for sequencing was CD4+ or CD8+ T cells sorted from blood, taken in a trial of the OX40 agonist ivuxolimab. These receptor sequences come from an adult with an advanced solid tumor such as melanoma, head and neck, liver or kidney cancer.

The genes are TRBV6-5 and TRBJ2-7; TRBD1 matches 8 bases. CDR1 and CDR2 from the germline V gene are MNHEY and SVGAGI. Germline trimming cut 2 bases from V and 4 bases from J; bases unmatched to any gene: 1. This CDR3 has 13 amino acids. The CDR3 DNA reads as TGTGCCAGCAGTTACCGGACAGGGTACGAGCAGTACTTC. This codes for CASSYRTGYEQYF.

The chain combines TRBV7-2 with TRBJ2-5; 12 nucleotides line up with TRBD2. V gave up 10 bases and J gave up 3 bases; unmatched junction bases: 3. The CDR3 is 13 residues long. Germline CDR1 reads SGHTA; CDR2 reads FQGNSA. As DNA, the CDR3 is TGTGCCACTCGGACTAGCGGGAAAGAGACCCAGTACTTC. The encoded protein is CATRTSGKETQYF.

This clone was picked up one time. The chain links TRBV11-2 to TRBJ1-1; unclear D gene. The V gene's germline CDR1 is SGHAT and CDR2 FQNNGV. The CDR3 spans 16 residues. V lost 4 bases to trimming and J lost 4 bases, with 19 bases between them. CDR3 sequence reads: CASSSPIHRRSTEAFF. Here the CDR3 DNA reads TGTGCCAGCAGCTCCCCAATACACCGGAGGAGCACTGAAGCTTTCTTT.

This clone was picked up a small number of times. This rearrangement joins TRBV25-1 to TRBJ2-2; D is uncertain. The V and J ends lost 1 base and 3 bases respectively, with 6 bases between them. CDR3 size: 14 residues. The germline gives CDR1 MGHDK, CDR2 SYGVNS. The CDR3: CASSESVDTGELFF. For the CDR3, the DNA is TGTGCCAGCAGTGAATCGGTCGACACCGGGGAGCTGTTTTTT.

The J gene is TRBJ1-2, the V gene TRBV4-3; D is possibly TRBD1 (5 bases). The V end was cut by 0 bases, the J end by 0 bases, with 11 bases between. Looked up from germline, CDR1 is LGHNA and CDR2 is YSLEER. This CDR3 contains 16 residues. The CDR3 reads CASSQDLRGANYGYTF. The CDR3 bases are TGCGCCAGCAGCCAAGATTTGAGAGGGGCTAACTATGGCTACACCTTC.

The rearrangement uses TRBV6-5 and TRBJ2-2; TRBD2 aligns across 9 bases. Germline lookup yields CDR1 MNHEY and CDR2 SVGAGI. The CDR3 contains 15 residues. V shed 2 bases, J shed 6 bases, and the junction held 4 bases outside the gene matches. CDR3 in DNA: TGTGCCAGCAGTTACGCGGGAGGGCCCCCCGGGGAGCTGTTTTTT. Amino acids: CASSYAGGPPGELFF.

The rearrangement uses TRBV27 and TRBJ1-2; 7 nucleotides line up with TRBD1. Germline V gene data show CDR1 as MNHEY and CDR2 as SMNVEV (reference sequence). V gave up 11 bases and J gave up 4 bases; unmatched junction bases: 4. This CDR3 is built from 11 residues. CDR3 DNA sequence: TGTGCCTCCGGGACAGCCTATGGCTACACCTTC. Its protein is CASGTAYGYTF.

The chain employs TRBV28 and TRBJ2-1; possibly TRBD1 for D (6 bases). The CDR3 totals 16 residues. V gave up 6 bases and J gave up 3 bases, with 18 bases separating them. The germline V gene has CDR1 MDHEN and CDR2 SYDVKM. CDR3 in amino acids: CASSPTTGFLYNEQFF. The CDR3 nucleotides are TGTGCCAGCAGCCCCACTACAGGGTTTCTCTACAATGAGCAGTTCTTC.